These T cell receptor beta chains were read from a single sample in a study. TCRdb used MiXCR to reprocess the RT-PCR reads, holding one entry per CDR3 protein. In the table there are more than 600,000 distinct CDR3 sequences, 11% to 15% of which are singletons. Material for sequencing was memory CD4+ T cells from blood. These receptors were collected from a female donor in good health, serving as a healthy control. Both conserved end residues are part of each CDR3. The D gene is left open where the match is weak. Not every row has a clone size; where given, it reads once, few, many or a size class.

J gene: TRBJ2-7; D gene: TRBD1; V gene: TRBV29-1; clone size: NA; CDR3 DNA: TGCAGCGCAACCGACCGGGACAGGAAATTCTACGAGCAGTACTTC; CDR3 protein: CSATDRDRKFYEQYF
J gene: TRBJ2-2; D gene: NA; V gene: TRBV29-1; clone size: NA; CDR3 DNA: TGCAGCGCAAGGAGGTTCCGGAACACCGGGGAGCTGTTTTTT; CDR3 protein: CSARRFRNTGELFF
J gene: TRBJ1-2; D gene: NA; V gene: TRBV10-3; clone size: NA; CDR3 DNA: TGTGCCATCAGTGAGTCAGCCGGGCGTACTAACTATGGCTACACCTTC; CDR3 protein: CAISESAGRTNYGYTF
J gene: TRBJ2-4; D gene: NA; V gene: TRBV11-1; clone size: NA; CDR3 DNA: TGTGCCAGCAGCTCCCCTGGAAACGCTCGAAACATTCAGTACTTC; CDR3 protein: CASSSPGNARNIQYF
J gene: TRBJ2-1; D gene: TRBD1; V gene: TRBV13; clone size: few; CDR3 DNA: TGTGCCAGCAGCCGATGGGCAGGGGGCAGGAACTGGGGTTACAATGAGCAGTTCTTC; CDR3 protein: CASSRWAGGRNWGYNEQFF
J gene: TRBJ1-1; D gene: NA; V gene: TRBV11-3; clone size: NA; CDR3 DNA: TGTGCCAGCAGCTTAGACTACAGACCGAACACTGAAGCTTTCTTT; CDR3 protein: CASSLDYRPNTEAFF
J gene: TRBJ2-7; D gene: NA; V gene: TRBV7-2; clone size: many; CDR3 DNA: TGTGCCAGCAGCCGGGACTTCGACTACGAGCAGTACTTC; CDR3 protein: CASSRDFDYEQYF
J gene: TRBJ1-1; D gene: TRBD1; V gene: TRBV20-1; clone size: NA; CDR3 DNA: TGCAGTGCTAGAGACCCTATCAGGGGGGCAGGGAACACTGAAGCTTTCTTT; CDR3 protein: CSARDPIRGAGNTEAFF
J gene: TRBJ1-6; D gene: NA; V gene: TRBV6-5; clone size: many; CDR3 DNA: TGTGCCAGCAGTTACTACAGGAATAATTCACCCCTCCACTTT; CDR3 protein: CASSYYRNNSPLHF
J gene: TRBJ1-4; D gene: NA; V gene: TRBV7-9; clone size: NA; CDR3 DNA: TGTGCCAGCGCGTCAGCACCAACTAATGAAAAACTGTTTTTT; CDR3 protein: CASASAPTNEKLFF
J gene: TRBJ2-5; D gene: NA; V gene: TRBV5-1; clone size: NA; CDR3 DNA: TGCGCCAGCACAGACCAAAAGGGCGGGCAAGAGACCCAGTACTTC; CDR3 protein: CASTDQKGGQETQYF
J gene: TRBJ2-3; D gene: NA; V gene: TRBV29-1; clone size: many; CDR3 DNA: TGCAGCGTTGGGGCAGGGCGCACAGATACGCAGTATTTT; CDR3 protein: CSVGAGRTDTQYF
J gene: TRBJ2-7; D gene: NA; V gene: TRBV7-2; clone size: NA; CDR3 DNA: TGTGCCAGCAGCTCGACTGGACAGGGAGGGGTCTACGAGCAGTACTTC; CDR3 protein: CASSSTGQGGVYEQYF
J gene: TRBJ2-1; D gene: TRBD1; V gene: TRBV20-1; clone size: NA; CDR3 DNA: TGCAGTGCTAGAGATACCACAGGGGTGAACAATGAGCAGTTCTTC; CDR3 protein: CSARDTTGVNNEQFF
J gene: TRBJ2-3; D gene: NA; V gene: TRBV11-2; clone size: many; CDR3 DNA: TGTGCCAGCAGCTCCTCAGATACGCAGTATTTT; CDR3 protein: CASSSSDTQYF
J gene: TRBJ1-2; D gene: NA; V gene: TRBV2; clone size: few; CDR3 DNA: TGTGCCAGCAGTGAGATAAGGGTATACTATGGCTACACCTTC; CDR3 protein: CASSEIRVYYGYTF
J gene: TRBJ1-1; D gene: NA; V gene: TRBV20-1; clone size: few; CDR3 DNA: TGCAGTGCCCCGTCAAGGGGTGAGAACACTGAAGCTTTCTTT; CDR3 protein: CSAPSRGENTEAFF
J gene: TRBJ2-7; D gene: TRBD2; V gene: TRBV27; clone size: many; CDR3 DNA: TGTGCCAGCAGTCCTAAGAAGGGACTAGCGCAATACTTC; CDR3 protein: CASSPKKGLAQYF
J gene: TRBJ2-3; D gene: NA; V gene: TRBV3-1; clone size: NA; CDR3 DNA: TGTGCCAGCAGCCAGAGGTCCCAAGGGGATACGCAGTATTTT; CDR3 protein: CASSQRSQGDTQYF
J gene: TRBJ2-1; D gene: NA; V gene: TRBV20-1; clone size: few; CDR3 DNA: TGCAGTGCTTCCCGGGTAGTTGATGAGCAGTTCTTC; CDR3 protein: CSASRVVDEQFF
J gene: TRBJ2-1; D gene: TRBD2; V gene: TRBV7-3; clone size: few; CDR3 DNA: TGTGCCAGCAGTTCCCCCCGGGGGGGAGGGAAGGGGGAGCAGTTCTTC; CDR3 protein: CASSSPRGGGKGEQFF
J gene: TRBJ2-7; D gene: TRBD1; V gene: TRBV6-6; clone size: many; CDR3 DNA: TGTGCCAGCAGTTATACTCGGGACAGCTACGAGCAGTACTTC; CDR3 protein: CASSYTRDSYEQYF
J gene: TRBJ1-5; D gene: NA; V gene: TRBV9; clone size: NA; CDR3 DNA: TGTGCCAGCAGCGTAGCAGGGGTGAGCCAGCCCCAGCATTTT; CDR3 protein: CASSVAGVSQPQHF
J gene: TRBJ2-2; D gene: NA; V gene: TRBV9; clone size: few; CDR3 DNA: TGTGCCAGCAGCTCCGGTGGGCGTCCCACCGGGGAGCTGTTTTTT; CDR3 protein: CASSSGGRPTGELFF
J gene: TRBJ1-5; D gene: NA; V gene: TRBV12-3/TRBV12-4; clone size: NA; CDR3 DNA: TGTGCCAGCAGTTTAGAATCAGGGCTCGATCAGCCCCAGCATTTT; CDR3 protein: CASSLESGLDQPQHF
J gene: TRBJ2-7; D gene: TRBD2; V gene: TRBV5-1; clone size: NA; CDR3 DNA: TGCGCCAGCAGGGGACTAGCGGGAGGAGACGTTACCTACGAGCAGTACTTC; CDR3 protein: CASRGLAGGDVTYEQYF
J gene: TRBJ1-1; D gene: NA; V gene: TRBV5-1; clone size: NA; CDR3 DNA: TGCGCCAGCAGGGCAGAAATGAACACTGAAGCTTTCTTT; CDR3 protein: CASRAEMNTEAFF
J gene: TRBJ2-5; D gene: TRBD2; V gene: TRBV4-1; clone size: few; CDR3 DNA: TGCGCCAGCAGCCAAGTAGCGGGAGGGACGGAGACCCAGTACTTC; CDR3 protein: CASSQVAGGTETQYF
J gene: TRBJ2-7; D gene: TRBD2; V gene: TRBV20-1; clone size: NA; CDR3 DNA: TGCAGTGCCTGGGTGGGGACTAGCTCCGAGCAGTACTTC; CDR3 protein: CSAWVGTSSEQYF
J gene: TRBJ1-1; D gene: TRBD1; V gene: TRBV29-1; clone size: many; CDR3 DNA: TGCAGCGTTGGGACAGGGGATGTCTTGGGCACTGAAGCTTTCTTT; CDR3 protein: CSVGTGDVLGTEAFF
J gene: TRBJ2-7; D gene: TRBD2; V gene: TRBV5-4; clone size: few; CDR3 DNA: TGTGCCAGCAGCTCTAGAGCGGGAGGCTTCGTCGAGCAGTACTTC; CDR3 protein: CASSSRAGGFVEQYF
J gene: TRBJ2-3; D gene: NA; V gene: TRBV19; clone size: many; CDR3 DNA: TGTGCCAGTAGTATACAGTTCCAAGGGCCGGATACGCAGTATTTT; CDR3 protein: CASSIQFQGPDTQYF
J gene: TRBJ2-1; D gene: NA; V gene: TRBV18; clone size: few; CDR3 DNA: TGTGCCAGCTCACCCCCAGGGGGGTTGTCCTACAATGAGCAGTTCTTC; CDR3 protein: CASSPPGGLSYNEQFF
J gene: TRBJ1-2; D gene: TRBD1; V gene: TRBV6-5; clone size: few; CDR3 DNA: TGTGCCAGCAGTTACAGTGGGGCAGGGGGCTATGGCTACACCTTC; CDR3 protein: CASSYSGAGGYGYTF
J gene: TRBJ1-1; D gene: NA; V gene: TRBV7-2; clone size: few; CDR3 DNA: TGTGCCAGCAGCTCTACACGAGGCGGGAACACTGAAGCTTTCTTT; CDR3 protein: CASSSTRGGNTEAFF
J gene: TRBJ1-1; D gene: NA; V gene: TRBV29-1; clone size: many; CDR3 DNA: TGCAGCCATTCTTACGGCACCAGGGGTACTGAAGCTTTCTTT; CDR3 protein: CSHSYGTRGTEAFF
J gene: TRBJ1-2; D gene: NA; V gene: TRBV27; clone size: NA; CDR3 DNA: TGTGCCAGCAGTTTTTCGACACCACGAGGGGGCTACACCTTC; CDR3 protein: CASSFSTPRGGYTF
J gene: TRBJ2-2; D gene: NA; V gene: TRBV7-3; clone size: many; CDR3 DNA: TGTGCCAGCAGCTTCCCTACCGGGGAGCTGTTTTTT; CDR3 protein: CASSFPTGELFF
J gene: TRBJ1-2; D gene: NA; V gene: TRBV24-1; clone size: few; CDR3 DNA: TGTGCCACCAGTGACCCCGCCGCCCGCTATCAGGATGGCTACACCTTC; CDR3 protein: CATSDPAARYQDGYTF
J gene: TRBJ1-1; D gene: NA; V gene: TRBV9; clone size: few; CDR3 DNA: TGTGCCAGCAGCTCCCGGGCAGATCTCAGGTGGGGTGAAGCTTTCTTT; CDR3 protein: CASSSRADLRWGEAFF
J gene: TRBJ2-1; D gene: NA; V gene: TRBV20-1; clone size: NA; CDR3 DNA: TGCAGTTCGGACAGAAGCTCCTACAATGAGCAGTTCTTC; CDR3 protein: CSSDRSSYNEQFF
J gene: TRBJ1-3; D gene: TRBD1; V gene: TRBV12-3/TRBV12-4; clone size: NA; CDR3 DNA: TGTGCCAGCAGTCCCGGGACAGGGGGCTCGACCTCCAACTCTGGAAACACCATATATTTT; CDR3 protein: CASSPGTGGSTSNSGNTIYF
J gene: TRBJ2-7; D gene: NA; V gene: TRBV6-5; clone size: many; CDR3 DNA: TGTGCCAGCAGAACCCTAAGCGAGCAGTACTTC; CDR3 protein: CASRTLSEQYF
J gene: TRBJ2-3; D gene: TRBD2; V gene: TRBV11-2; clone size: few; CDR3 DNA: TGTGCCAGCAGCACCCTGGGGGGGTCCACAGATACGCAGTATTTT; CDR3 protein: CASSTLGGSTDTQYF
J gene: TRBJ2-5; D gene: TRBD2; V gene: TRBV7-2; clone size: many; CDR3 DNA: TGTGCCAGCAGCTTAGTGGGGGGGAGTGGGGAGACCCAGTACTTC; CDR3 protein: CASSLVGGSGETQYF
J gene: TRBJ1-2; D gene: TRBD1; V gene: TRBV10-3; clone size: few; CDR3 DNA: TGTGCCATCAGTGGGCGGGACAGGGACTATGGCTACACCTTC; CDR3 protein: CAISGRDRDYGYTF
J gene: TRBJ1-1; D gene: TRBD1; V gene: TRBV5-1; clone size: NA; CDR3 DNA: TGCGCCAGCAGCTTACGGACAGGGATCACTGAAGCTTTCTTT; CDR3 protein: CASSLRTGITEAFF
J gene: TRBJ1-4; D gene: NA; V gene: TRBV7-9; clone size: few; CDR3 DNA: TGTGCCAGCAGCTTGGTGTCAGTGAATGAAAAACTGTTTTTT; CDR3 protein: CASSLVSVNEKLFF
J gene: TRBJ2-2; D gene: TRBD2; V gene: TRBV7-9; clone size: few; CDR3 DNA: TGTGCCAGCAGCTCGGGGACTAGTCTGGACGGGGAGCTGTTTTTT; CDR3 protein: CASSSGTSLDGELFF
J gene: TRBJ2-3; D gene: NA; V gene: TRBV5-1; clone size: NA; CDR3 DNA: TGCGCCAGCAGCTCGACCCCGGGCACCCCGTCGGATACGCAGTATTTT; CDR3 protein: CASSSTPGTPSDTQYF
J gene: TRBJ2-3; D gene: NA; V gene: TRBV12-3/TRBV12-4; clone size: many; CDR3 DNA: TGTGCCAGCAGCCGCCGCACAGATACGCAGTATTTT; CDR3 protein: CASSRRTDTQYF